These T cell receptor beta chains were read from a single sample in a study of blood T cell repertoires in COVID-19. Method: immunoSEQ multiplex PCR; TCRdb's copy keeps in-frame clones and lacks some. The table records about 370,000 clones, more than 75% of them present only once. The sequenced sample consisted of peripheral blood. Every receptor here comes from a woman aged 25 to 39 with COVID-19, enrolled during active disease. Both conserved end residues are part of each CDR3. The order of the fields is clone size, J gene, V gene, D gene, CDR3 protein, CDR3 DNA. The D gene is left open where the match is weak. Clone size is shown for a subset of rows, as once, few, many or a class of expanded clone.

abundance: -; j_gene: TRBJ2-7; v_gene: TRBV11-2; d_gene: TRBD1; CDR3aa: CASSPRQGLIYEQYF; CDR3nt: TGTGCCAGCAGCCCGCGACAGGGATTGATCTACGAGCAGTACTTC
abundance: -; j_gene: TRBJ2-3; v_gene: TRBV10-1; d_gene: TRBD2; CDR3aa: CASSPGLAGAEGTDTQYF; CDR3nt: TGCGCCAGCAGCCCGGGACTAGCGGGAGCGGAGGGCACAGATACGCAGTATTTT
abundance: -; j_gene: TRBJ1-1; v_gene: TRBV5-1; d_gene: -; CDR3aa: CASSLVRAGDTEAFF; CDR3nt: TGCGCCAGCAGCTTGGTAAGGGCGGGGGACACTGAAGCTTTCTTT
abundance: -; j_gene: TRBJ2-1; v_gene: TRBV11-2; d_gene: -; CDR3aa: CASSSRSNNEQFF; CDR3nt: TGTGCCAGCAGTTCTAGGTCTAATAATGAGCAGTTCTTC
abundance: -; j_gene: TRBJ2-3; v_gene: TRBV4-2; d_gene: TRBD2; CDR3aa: CASSQGGTSGRRPTDTQYF; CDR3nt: TGTGCCAGCAGCCAAGGGGGGACTAGCGGGAGGCGGCCCACAGATACGCAGTATTTT
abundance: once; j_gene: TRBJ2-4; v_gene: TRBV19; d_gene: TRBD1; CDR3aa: CASSIVGTVNIQYF; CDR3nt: TGTGCCAGTAGTATCGTGGGGACAGTTAACATTCAGTACTTC
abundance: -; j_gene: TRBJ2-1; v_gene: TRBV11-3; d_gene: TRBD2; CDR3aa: CASRRSGNNEQFF; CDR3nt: TGTGCCAGCAGAAGGAGCGGGAACAATGAGCAGTTCTTC
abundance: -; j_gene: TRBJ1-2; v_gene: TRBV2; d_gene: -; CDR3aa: CASSLQGNGYTF; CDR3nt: TGTGCCAGCAGTCTGCAGGGGAATGGCTACACCTTC
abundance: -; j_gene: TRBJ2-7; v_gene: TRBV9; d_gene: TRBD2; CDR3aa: CASSVAWTSDYEQYF; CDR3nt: TGTGCCAGCAGCGTAGCTTGGACTAGCGACTACGAGCAGTACTTC
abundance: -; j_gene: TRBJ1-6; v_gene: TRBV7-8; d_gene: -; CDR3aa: CASSLGVAGGHSPLHF; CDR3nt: TGTGCCAGCAGCTTAGGAGTGGCCGGCGGGCATTCACCCCTCCACTTT
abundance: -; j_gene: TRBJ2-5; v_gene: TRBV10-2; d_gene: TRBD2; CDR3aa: CASSLAGLETQYF; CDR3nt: TGCGCCAGCAGCCTAGCGGGACTCGAGACCCAGTACTTC
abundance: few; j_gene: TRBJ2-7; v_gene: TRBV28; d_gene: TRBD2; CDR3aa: CASSAPGLAGPGLPYEQYF; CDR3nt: TGTGCCAGCAGTGCCCCGGGACTAGCGGGACCAGGGCTCCCCTACGAGCAGTACTTC
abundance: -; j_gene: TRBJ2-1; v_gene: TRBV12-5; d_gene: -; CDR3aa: CASGWGELSSYNEQFF; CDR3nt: TGTGCTAGTGGTTGGGGCGAATTGAGTTCCTACAATGAGCAGTTCTTC
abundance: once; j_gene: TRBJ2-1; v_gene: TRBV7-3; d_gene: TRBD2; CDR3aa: CASSPGWVAGSTNEQFF; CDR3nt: TGTGCCAGCAGCCCGGGGTGGGTAGCGGGGTCGACCAATGAGCAGTTCTTC
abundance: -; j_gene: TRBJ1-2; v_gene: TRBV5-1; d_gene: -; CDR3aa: CASSKGANYGYTF; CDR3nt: TGCGCCAGCAGCAAGGGAGCGAACTATGGCTACACCTTC
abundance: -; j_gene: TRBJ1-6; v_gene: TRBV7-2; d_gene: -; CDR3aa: CASSSSNSPLHF; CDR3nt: TGTGCCAGCAGCTCCTCTAATTCACCCCTCCACTTT
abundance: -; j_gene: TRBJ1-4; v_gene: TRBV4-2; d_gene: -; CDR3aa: CASSTGSANEKLFF; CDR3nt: TGTGCCAGCAGCACAGGGAGTGCTAATGAAAAACTGTTTTTT
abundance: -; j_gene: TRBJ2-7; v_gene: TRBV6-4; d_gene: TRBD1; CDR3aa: CASSEDRGQEQYF; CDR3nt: TGTGCCAGCAGTGAGGACAGGGGGCAAGAGCAGTACTTC
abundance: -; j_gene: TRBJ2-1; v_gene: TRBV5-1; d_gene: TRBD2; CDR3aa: CASSPGLAGGYEQFF; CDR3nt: TGCGCCAGCAGCCCCGGACTAGCGGGAGGGTATGAGCAGTTCTTC
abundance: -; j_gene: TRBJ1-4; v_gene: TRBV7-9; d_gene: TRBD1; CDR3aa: CASSRRDREGEKLFF; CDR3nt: TGTGCCAGCAGCCGCCGGGACAGGGAAGGCGAAAAACTGTTTTTT
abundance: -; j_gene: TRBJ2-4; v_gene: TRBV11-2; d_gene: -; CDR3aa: CASSPRGALAKNIQYF; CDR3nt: TGTGCCAGCAGCCCCAGGGGGGCCCTAGCCAAAAACATTCAGTACTTC
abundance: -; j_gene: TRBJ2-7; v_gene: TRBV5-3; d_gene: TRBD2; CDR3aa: CARSLGLACYEQYF; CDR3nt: TGTGCCAGAAGCTTGGGACTAGCCTGTTACGAGCAGTACTTC
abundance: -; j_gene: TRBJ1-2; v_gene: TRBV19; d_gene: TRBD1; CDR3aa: CASSNAGGGDGYTF; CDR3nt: TGTGCCAGTAGTAATGCAGGGGGAGGAGATGGCTACACCTTC
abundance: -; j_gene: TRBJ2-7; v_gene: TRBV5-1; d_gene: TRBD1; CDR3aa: CASSRGDRDVYEQYF; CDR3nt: TGCGCCAGCAGCAGGGGGGACAGGGATGTCTACGAGCAGTACTTC
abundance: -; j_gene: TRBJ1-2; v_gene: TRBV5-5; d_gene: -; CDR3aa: CASSLGGTYGYTF; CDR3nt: TGTGCCAGCAGCTTAGGGGGTACCTATGGCTACACCTTC
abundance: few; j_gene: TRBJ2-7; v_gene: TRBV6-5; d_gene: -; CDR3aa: CASSYSTGVWPDEQYF; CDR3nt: TGTGCCAGCAGTTACTCGACCGGGGTGTGGCCCGACGAGCAGTACTTC
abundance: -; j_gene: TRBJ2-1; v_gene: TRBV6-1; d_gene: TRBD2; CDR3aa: CASSEAPAGAGNEQFF; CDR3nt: TGTGCCAGCAGTGAAGCGCCAGCGGGAGCAGGGAATGAGCAGTTCTTC
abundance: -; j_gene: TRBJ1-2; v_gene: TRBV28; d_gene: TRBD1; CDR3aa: CASRIDRVVGYTF; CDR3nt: TGTGCCAGCAGGATTGACAGGGTCGTTGGCTACACCTTC
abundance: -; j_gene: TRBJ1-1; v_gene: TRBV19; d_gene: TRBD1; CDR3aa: CASSLRGLNTEAFF; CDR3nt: TGTGCCAGTAGTCTAAGGGGGCTGAACACTGAAGCTTTCTTT
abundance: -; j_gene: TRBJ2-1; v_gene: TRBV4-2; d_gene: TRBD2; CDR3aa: CASSSRRTSGNNEQFF; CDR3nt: TGTGCCAGCAGCTCACGACGGACTAGCGGTAACAATGAGCAGTTCTTC
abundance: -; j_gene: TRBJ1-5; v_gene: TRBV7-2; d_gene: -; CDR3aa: CASSLGGQRQPQHF; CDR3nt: TGTGCCAGCAGCTTAGGGGGGCAGCGTCAGCCCCAGCATTTT
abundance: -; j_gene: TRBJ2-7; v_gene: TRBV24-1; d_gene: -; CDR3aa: CATSDRGSEQYF; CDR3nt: TGTGCCACCAGTGACAGGGGCAGCGAGCAGTACTTC
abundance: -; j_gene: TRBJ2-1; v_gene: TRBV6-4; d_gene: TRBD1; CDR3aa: CASSYGQGTYNEQFF; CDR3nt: TGTGCCAGCAGCTATGGACAGGGCACCTACAATGAGCAGTTCTTC
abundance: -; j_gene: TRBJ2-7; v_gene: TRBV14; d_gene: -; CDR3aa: CASSDNRVREQYF; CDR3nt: TGTGCCAGCAGCGACAACAGGGTCAGGGAGCAGTACTTC
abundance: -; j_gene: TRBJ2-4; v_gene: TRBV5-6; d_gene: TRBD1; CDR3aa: CASSLGTVAKNIQYF; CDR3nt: TGTGCCAGCAGCCTCGGGACAGTAGCCAAAAACATTCAGTACTTC
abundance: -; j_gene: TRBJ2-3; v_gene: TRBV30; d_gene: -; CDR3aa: CARGGGPRDTQYF; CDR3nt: TGTGCCCGAGGGGGAGGGCCGCGAGATACGCAGTATTTT
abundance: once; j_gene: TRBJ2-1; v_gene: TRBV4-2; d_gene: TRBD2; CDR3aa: CASSQFGTSRNEQFF; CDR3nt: TGTGCCAGCAGCCAATTCGGGACTAGCCGAAATGAGCAGTTCTTC
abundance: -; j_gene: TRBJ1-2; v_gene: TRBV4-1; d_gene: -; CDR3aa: CASSQAPGANYGYTF; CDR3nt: TGCGCCAGCAGCCAAGCTCCCGGAGCTAACTATGGCTACACCTTC
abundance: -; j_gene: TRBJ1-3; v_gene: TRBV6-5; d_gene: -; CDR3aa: CASRRGSGNTIYF; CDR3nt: TGTGCCAGCCGACGGGGCTCTGGAAACACCATATATTTT
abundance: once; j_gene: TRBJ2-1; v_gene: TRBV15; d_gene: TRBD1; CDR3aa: CATSRDRDAREQFF; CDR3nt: TGTGCCACAAGCCGGGACAGGGATGCCCGTGAGCAGTTCTTC
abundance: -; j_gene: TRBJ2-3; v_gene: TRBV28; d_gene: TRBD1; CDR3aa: CASSLSTGGGSDTQYF; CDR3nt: TGTGCCAGCAGTTTATCCACAGGGGGCGGGTCAGATACGCAGTATTTT
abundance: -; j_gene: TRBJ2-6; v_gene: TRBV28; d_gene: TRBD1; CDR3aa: CASRSGTGSGANVLTF; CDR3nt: TGTGCCAGCAGATCCGGGACAGGGTCTGGGGCCAACGTCCTGACTTTC
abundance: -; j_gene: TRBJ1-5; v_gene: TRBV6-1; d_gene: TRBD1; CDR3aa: CASSEARDRGANQPQHF; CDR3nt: TGTGCCAGCAGTGAAGCCCGGGACAGGGGGGCAAATCAGCCCCAGCATTTT
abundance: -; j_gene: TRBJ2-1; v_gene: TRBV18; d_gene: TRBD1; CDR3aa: CASRYTGTDAYNEQFF; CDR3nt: TGTGCCAGCCGATACACCGGGACAGATGCCTACAATGAGCAGTTCTTC
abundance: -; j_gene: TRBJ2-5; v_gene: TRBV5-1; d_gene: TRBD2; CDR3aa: CASSLTGLAQETQYF; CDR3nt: TGCGCCAGCAGCCTAACCGGACTAGCACAAGAGACCCAGTACTTC
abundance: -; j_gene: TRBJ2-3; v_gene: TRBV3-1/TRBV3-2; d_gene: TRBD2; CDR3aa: CASSQSGTSGTQYF; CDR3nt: TGTGCCAGCAGCCAAAGCGGGACGAGCGGTACGCAGTATTTT
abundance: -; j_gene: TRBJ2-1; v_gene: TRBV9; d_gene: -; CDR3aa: CASSTNNEQFF; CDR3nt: TGTGCCAGCAGCACAAACAATGAGCAGTTCTTC
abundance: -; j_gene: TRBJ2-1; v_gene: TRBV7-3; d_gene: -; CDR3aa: CASSPRGTHSGYNEQFF; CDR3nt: TGTGCCAGCAGCCCCCGCGGCACGCACTCCGGATACAATGAGCAGTTCTTC
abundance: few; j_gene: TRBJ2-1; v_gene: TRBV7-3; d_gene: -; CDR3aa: CASSLKAGPVNEQFF; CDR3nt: TGTGCCAGCAGCTTAAAGGCGGGACCCGTCAATGAGCAGTTCTTC
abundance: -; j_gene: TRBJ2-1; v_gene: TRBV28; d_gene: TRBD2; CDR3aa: CAESGLADNEQFF; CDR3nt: TGTGCCGAGTCGGGACTAGCGGACAATGAGCAGTTCTTC
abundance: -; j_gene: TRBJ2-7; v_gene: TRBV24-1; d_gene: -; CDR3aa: CATSDPGGAEQYF; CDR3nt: TGTGCCACCAGTGATCCCGGAGGGGCCGAGCAGTACTTC
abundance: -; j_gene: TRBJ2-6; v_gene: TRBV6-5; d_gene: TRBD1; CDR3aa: CASRPRGPGANVLTF; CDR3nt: TGTGCCAGCAGGCCCAGGGGGCCCGGGGCCAACGTCCTGACTTTC
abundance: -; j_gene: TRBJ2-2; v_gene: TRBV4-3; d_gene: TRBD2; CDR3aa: CASSQGTSGNTGELFF; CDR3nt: TGCGCCAGCAGCCAAGGGACTAGCGGGAACACCGGGGAGCTGTTTTTT